This is a list of T cell receptor beta chains from one sample in a study of blood T cell repertoires in COVID-19. Clones were read by immunoSEQ multiplex PCR, and TCRdb kept only the in-frame ones, dropping some. In the table there are roughly 500,000 clones, approximately 87% of which are singletons. Sequenced: PBMCs or T cells enriched from blood (not recorded which). These TCRs come from a woman aged 40 to 50 who had recovered from COVID-19. The CDR3 runs from the conserved cysteine through the conserved F or W. D genes are given only for firm matches. Clone size is given for some rows only: seen once, a few or many times, or a class if the clone is expanded.

v_gene	abundance	j_gene	d_gene	CDR3aa	CDR3nt
TRBV7-6	-	TRBJ2-5	-	CASSLDFGDGGTQYF	TGTGCCAGCAGCTTAGATTTCGGAGACGGAGGGACCCAGTACTTC
TRBV7-2	once	TRBJ1-2	-	CASSTTGTANYGYTF	TGTGCCAGCAGCACCACAGGTACAGCTAACTATGGCTACACCTTC
TRBV19	-	TRBJ1-4	-	CASGELATNEKLFF	TGTGCCAGTGGGGAACTAGCAACTAATGAAAAACTGTTTTTT
TRBV19	-	TRBJ1-5	TRBD1	CASSADRGNQPQHF	TGTGCCAGTAGTGCGGACAGGGGCAATCAGCCCCAGCATTTT
TRBV5-4	-	TRBJ1-4	TRBD1	CASSPGGQGGNEKLFF	TGTGCCAGCAGCCCGGGGGGACAGGGTGGGAATGAAAAACTGTTTTTT
TRBV6-5	-	TRBJ1-1	-	CASGDPPRGAFF	TGTGCCAGCGGCGACCCCCCAAGAGGAGCTTTCTTT
TRBV13	-	TRBJ2-1	TRBD2	CASSHGGSGGHNEQFF	TGTGCCAGCAGTCACGGGGGTAGCGGGGGGCACAATGAGCAGTTCTTC
TRBV6-5	-	TRBJ1-1	-	CASRRTLGLNTEAFF	TGTGCCAGCAGAAGGACTTTAGGTCTGAACACTGAAGCTTTCTTT
TRBV5-1	-	TRBJ2-5	TRBD2	CASSLGTSGIGETQYF	TGCGCCAGCAGCTTGGGGACTAGCGGGATAGGAGAGACCCAGTACTTC
TRBV5-1	-	TRBJ2-7	TRBD2	CASSSGRATYEQYF	TGCGCCAGCAGTAGCGGGAGGGCTACCTACGAGCAGTACTTC
TRBV5-4	-	TRBJ2-7	TRBD1	CASSPGQNYEQYF	TGTGCCAGCAGCCCGGGACAGAACTACGAGCAGTACTTC
TRBV6-5	once	TRBJ2-7	TRBD1	CASSFRDRTFYEQYF	TGTGCCAGCAGTTTCCGGGACAGGACTTTTTACGAGCAGTACTTC
TRBV2	-	TRBJ2-5	TRBD1	CASRPTGARQETQYF	TGTGCCAGCAGGCCGACAGGGGCGCGGCAAGAGACCCAGTACTTC
TRBV4-1	-	TRBJ2-7	-	CASSRAGYEQYF	TGCGCCAGCAGCAGAGCAGGCTACGAGCAGTACTTC
TRBV18	-	TRBJ1-2	-	CASSPIDSLNYGYTF	TGTGCCAGCTCACCCATAGACAGCTTGAACTATGGCTACACCTTC
TRBV7-2	-	TRBJ1-5	TRBD1	CASSSSPEDRPYSNQPQHF	TGTGCCAGCAGCTCTTCCCCTGAGGACAGGCCCTATAGCAATCAGCCCCAGCATTTT
TRBV10-1	-	TRBJ2-1	TRBD2	CASSVALAGGPNEQFF	TGCGCCAGCAGTGTGGCTTTAGCGGGAGGGCCCAATGAGCAGTTCTTC